Presented here are 2 T cell receptor beta chains from one specimen sequenced in a study of cytomegalovirus exposure and HLA in healthy donors. In the PCR, 60 Vbeta and 13 Jbeta primers were used. TCRdb's copy holds only in-frame clones and misses some; the assay was immunoSEQ multiplex PCR. The sample records over 65,000 clones, about 68% being singletons. Sequencing used PBMCs. Source of these receptors: a woman aged 25 to 39 in good health and CMV-seropositive.

This chain uses TRBV5-1 with TRBJ1-2, with a weak D call TRBD1 (6 bases). The CDR3 consists of 16 residues. V was clipped by 4 bases and J by 8 bases, with 24 bases between them. Germline CDR1 reads SGHRS; CDR2 reads YFSETQ. CDR3 sequence: CASSPVQGIITKGYTF. The CDR3 region has the DNA TGCGCCAGCAGCCCGGTCCAGGGGATTATAACTAAAGGCTACACCTTC.

Details on this clone: An end of the junction differs from the germline gene, which may be a read error. The chain links TRBV6-1 to TRBJ2-4; D possibly corresponds to TRBD2 (6 bases). The CDR3 sequence is 17 residues long. CDR1 is MNHNS and CDR2 is SASEGT in the germline V gene. The CDR3 DNA reads as TGTGCCAGCAGTGAAGGGGGACTCCCTCCCCGAGGATCATTCCGGGGCTTC. Amino acids: CASSEGGLPPRGSFRGF.